This TCR beta chain was profiled in a study of technical replicates of blood from several donors. V dropped 2 bases and J dropped 4; count of bases not matched to a gene: 13. The CDR3 is 17 residues long. Germline V gene lookup returns CDR1 PRHDT and CDR2 FYEKMQ (reference sequence). Profiling relied on immunoSEQ multiplex PCR, and the TCRdb table lists in-frame clones only, not all of them. The repertoire holds about 88,000 clones, with approximately 94% as singletons. Sequenced: T cells isolated from PBMCs. This TCR was recovered from a human donor in good health. The chain links TRBV13 to TRBJ2-7, with TRBD2 matching 8 bases. CDR3 in amino acids: CASSLSRSKREWYEQYF. Here the CDR3 DNA reads TGTGCCAGCAGCTTAAGCCGCTCCAAGCGGGAGTGGTACGAGCAGTACTTC.